This entry concerns a single T cell receptor (beta chain). The antigen is not known. This sample is drawn from a study of T cell repertoires in cytomegalovirus infection. The V gene's germline CDR1 is SEHNR and CDR2 FQNEAQ (reference sequence). V lost 3 bases and J lost 3; bases outside the gene matches: 3. The CDR3 is made up of 16 amino acids. TCRdb ran MiXCR on the reads and lists one entry per CDR3 protein. The sample holds roughly 860,000 distinct CDR3 sequences, approximately 32% seen once. This specimen consisted of cultured CD8+ T cells from PBMCs, obtained from culture after CMV antigen stimulation. The chain employs TRBV7-9 and TRBJ2-5, with 14 bases that match TRBD2. The receptor's source is a human donor in good health (CMV status not recorded). Some clones in this sample may be carry-over from other donors' samples. The CDR3 region is CASSLTSGGAKETQYF. In nucleotides, the CDR3 is TGTGCCAGCAGCTTGACTAGCGGGGGGGCCAAAGAGACCCAGTACTTC.